Presented here are 30 T cell receptor beta chains from one specimen sequenced in a study of T cells after somatic rescue of genetic block. Clones were read by immunoSEQ multiplex PCR, and TCRdb kept only the in-frame ones, dropping some. The sample lists just over 8,000 clones; roughly 76% were seen once. The sequenced material came from peripheral blood mononuclear cells (PBMCs). Every receptor here comes from a boy under 18.

Here the CDR3 DNA reads TGTGCCAGCAGTTACTCGGGAACGGGAGGCTCACCCCTCCACTTT. As protein: CASSYSGTGGSPLHF. V and J are TRBV6-5 and TRBJ1-6; the D is unclear. The CDR3 is 15 amino acids. Germline CDR1 MNHEY, CDR2 SVGAGI. Trimming shortened V by 0 bases and J by 10 bases, and 13 bases separated the two germline ends.

The chain employs TRBV29-1 and TRBJ2-2, with D hard to call. This CDR3 comprises 13 residues. The V end lost 3 bases, the J end lost 6 bases, and 11 bases lay between the germline ends. Germline CDR1 SQVTM, CDR2 ANQGSEA. CDR3: CSVDGTTPGELFF. In DNA, the CDR3 is TGCAGCGTTGACGGAACCACCCCCGGGGAGCTGTTTTTT.

Turning to this clone: At one of its ends the junction is not consistent with the germline gene, which may arise from a read error. Other DNA sequences of this sample code for an identical CDR3. This chain joins TRBV5-5 and TRBJ2-7; TRBD1 matches at 7 bases. The CDR3 has 14 amino acids. Germline assignment: CDR1 SGHKS and CDR2 YYEKEE (reference sequence). CDR3 in amino acids: CASSQPTGAYEQYF. As DNA, the CDR3 is TGCGCCAGCAGCCAACCCACAGGGGCCTACGAGCAGTACTTC.

The V gene is TRBV11-2, the J gene TRBJ1-2; TRBD1 is a possible D gene (5 bases). V was clipped by 5 bases and J by 4 bases, with 14 bases between them. The CDR3 runs to 14 residues. The germline CDR1 and CDR2 sequences are SGHAT and FQNNGV. CDR3 sequence (DNA): TGTGCCAGCAGCCCCGACTCGGGGACCTATGGCTACACCTTC. Translating it yields CASSPDSGTYGYTF.

This chain joins TRBV4-3 and TRBJ2-1; either TRBD1 or TRBD2 may supply D (6 bases each). Trimming took off 2 bases at V and 6 bases at J, with 8 bases between the two ends. CDR1 and CDR2 from the germline V gene are LGHNA and YSLEER. This CDR3 has 13 residues. The CDR3 nucleotides read TGCGCCAGCAGCCAAAGGGGGGCCAATGAGCAGTTCTTC. Amino acids: CASSQRGANEQFF.

The chain recombines TRBV18 with TRBJ1-3, with 11 bases matching TRBD1. The CDR3 runs 16 residues. J gave up 3 bases and V 5 bases, and 6 bases lay outside the gene matches. In germline, CDR1 is KGHSH, CDR2 LQKENI. The CDR3 nucleotides are TGTGCCAGCTCAGAAGGACAGGGGGCCTTTGGAAACACCATATATTTT. Translation: CASSEGQGAFGNTIYF.

The CDR3 sequence: CSAILNYGYTF. As DNA, the CDR3 is TGCAGTGCTATACTTAACTATGGCTACACCTTC. The genes are TRBV20-1 and TRBJ1-2; D unresolved. CDR3 length equals 11 residues. The V and J ends lost 4 bases and 1 base respectively, with 4 bases between them. Germline CDR1 and CDR2: DFQATT and SNEGSKA (reference sequence).

The chain has TRBV2 and TRBJ1-4; D unclear. The V gene lost 4 bases and the J gene lost 7 bases, with 13 bases spanning the gap. The germline V gene has CDR1 SNHLY and CDR2 FYNNEI. The CDR3 is 14 residues long. CDR3: CASSVYGEGEKLFF. The CDR3 DNA is TGTGCCAGCAGTGTTTACGGGGAGGGTGAAAAACTGTTTTTT.

The chain joins TRBV9 to TRBJ1-1; TRBD1 might be the D (6 bases). Trimming shortened V by 0 bases and J by 4 bases, and 7 bases separated the two germline ends. The germline V gene encodes CDR1 SGDLS and CDR2 YYNGEE. The CDR3 has 13 amino acids. CDR3 loop: CASSVGTVTEAFF. Here the CDR3 DNA reads TGTGCCAGCAGCGTAGGGACAGTCACTGAAGCTTTCTTT.

The CDR3 loop is CAISEQGRTIYGYTF. CDR3 bases: TGTGCCATCAGTGAACAGGGGAGGACTATCTATGGCTACACCTTC. The chain employs TRBV10-3 and TRBJ1-2; TRBD1 matches at 7 bases. V was clipped by 3 bases and J by 4 bases; unmatched bases: 8. The CDR3 consists of 15 residues. The germline V gene has CDR1 ENHRY and CDR2 SYGVKD.

The rearrangement joins TRBV5-4 to TRBJ2-7; no reliable D call. CDR3 length: 13 amino acids. Germline assignment: CDR1 SGHNT and CDR2 YYREEE (reference sequence). V lost 2 bases to trimming and J lost 4 bases, with 10 bases between them. The CDR3 region is CASSFRDGYEQYF. The CDR3 bases are TGTGCCAGCAGCTTTCGTGACGGATACGAGCAGTACTTC.

J is TRBJ2-3 and V is TRBV7-9; weak D call: TRBD1 (6 bases). Trimming removed 2 bases from V and 2 bases from J, with 17 bases in between. CDR3 length: 17 amino acids. CDR1 and CDR2 from the germline V gene are SEHNR and FQNEAQ (reference sequence). CDR3 nucleotide sequence: TGTGCCAGCAGCTTAAGGACAGTTATTATCTCCACAGATACGCAGTATTTT. This codes for CASSLRTVIISTDTQYF.

In its sample, this clone was seen once. The chain's CDR3 is CASSPSEGIQPQHF. CDR3 coding DNA: TGTGCCAGCAGCCCGAGTGAAGGGATCCAGCCCCAGCATTTT. V gene TRBV7-8 combines with J gene TRBJ1-5, with D unclear. V gave up 5 bases and J gave up 7 bases, with 15 bases separating them. The CDR3 length is 14 residues. In germline, CDR1 is SGHVS, CDR2 FQNEAQ.

This chain links TRBV7-9 with TRBJ2-1; D is unclear. Trimming stripped 7 bases from V and 8 bases from J, with 21 bases between. This CDR3 comprises 15 residues. The germline V gene has CDR1 SEHNR and CDR2 FQNEAQ (reference sequence). As DNA, the CDR3 is TGTGCCAGCACATCATTTCGCCTAGGTGGGGATGAGCAGTTCTTC. Residues: CASTSFRLGGDEQFF. Drawing the rest from reference TRBV7-9 and TRBJ2-1, the complete variable domain is DTGVSQNPRHKITKRGQNVTFRCDPISEHNRLYWYRQTLGQGPEFLTYFQNEAQLEKSRLLSDRFSAERPKGSFSTLEIQRTEQGDSAMYLCASTSFRLGGDEQFFGPGTRLTVL.

The CDR3 is CASKVFWGLAGDPGDEQYF. The CDR3, as DNA: TGTGCCAGCAAGGTTTTTTGGGGACTAGCGGGAGACCCGGGGGACGAGCAGTACTTC. This chain joins TRBV2 and TRBJ2-7, with 14 bases aligning to TRBD2. The V gene end was trimmed by 7 bases and the J gene end by 5 bases; junction bases not matched to a gene: 19. CDR3 length: 19 residues. CDR1 and CDR2 from the germline V gene are SNHLY and FYNNEI.

The rearrangement joins TRBV18 to TRBJ1-2; a possible D gene is TRBD1 (6 bases). The CDR3 sequence is 14 residues long. Trimming cost V 3 bases and J 4 bases, with 12 bases left between them. Germline V gives CDR1 KGHSH, CDR2 LQKENI. CDR3 in amino acids: CASSPMGHSYGYTF. CDR3 nucleotide sequence: TGTGCCAGCTCACCTATGGGACACTCCTATGGCTACACCTTC.

The chain recombines TRBV11-3 with TRBJ1-2, with a weak D call TRBD1 (6 bases). Germline V lookup: CDR1 SGHNT, CDR2 YENEEA. Trimming removed 4 bases from V and 4 bases from J, with 13 bases in between. This CDR3 has 14 amino acids. CDR3 region: CASSSSGVGYGYTF. As DNA, the CDR3 is TGTGCCAGCAGCTCCTCAGGGGTGGGCTATGGCTACACCTTC. Drawing the rest from reference TRBV11-3 and TRBJ1-2, the complete variable domain is EAGVVQSPRYKIIEKKQPVAFWCNPISGHNTLYWYLQNLGQGPELLIRYENEEAVDDSQLPKDRFSAERLKGVDSTLKIQPAELGDSAVYLCASSSSGVGYGYTFGSGTRLTVV.

V is TRBV7-2 and J is TRBJ1-2; D not resolved. This CDR3 spans 12 amino acids. Trimming took 5 bases from V and 7 from J, leaving 11 bases between them. Germline V CDR1 and CDR2: SGHTA, FQGNSA. CDR3 loop: CASSAEPTGYTF. The CDR3 DNA reads TGTGCCAGCAGCGCTGAACCTACTGGCTACACCTTC.

The V gene is TRBV6-5, the J gene TRBJ1-2, with D unresolved. Germline V lookup: CDR1 MNHEY, CDR2 SVGAGI. Trimming took off 4 bases at V and 4 bases at J, with 13 bases between the two ends. The CDR3 extends over 14 amino acids. CDR3 loop: CASSLWEWPYGYTF. In DNA, the CDR3 is TGTGCCAGCAGTTTGTGGGAGTGGCCCTATGGCTACACCTTC.

This clone has only a few counts. The rearrangement uses TRBV18 and TRBJ1-2; D is perhaps TRBD1 (5 bases). Per germline, CDR1 KGHSH and CDR2 LQKENI. This CDR3 is built from 13 residues. Deletions cut 3 bases from V and 8 bases from J, with 13 bases between. CDR3 sequence: CASSPDTVEGYTF. CDR3 nucleotide sequence: TGTGCCAGCTCACCGGACACGGTAGAGGGCTACACCTTC.

V gene TRBV7-8 combines with J gene TRBJ2-7; TRBD1 agrees at 8 bases. The length of the CDR3 is 16 residues. Germline trimming cut 1 base from V and 0 bases from J; bases unmatched to any gene: 5. The germline CDR1 and CDR2 sequences are SGHVS and FQNEAQ. DNA for the CDR3: TGTGCCAGCAGCTTAGTGTTTGGACAGGGCTCCTACGAGCAGTACTTC. Translated, it gives CASSLVFGQGSYEQYF.

About this clone itself: Mismatch with germline at one junction end may stem from a read error. The gene calls are TRBV29-1 and TRBJ2-1, with D unresolved. The CDR3 runs 13 residues. The germline V gene encodes CDR1 SQVTM and CDR2 ANQGSEA. This CDR3 is CSVESASHNEQFF. The DNA of the CDR3 is TGCAGCGTTGAAAGTGCCTCCCACAATGAGCAGTTCTTC.

The V gene is TRBV4-2, the J gene TRBJ2-3; the D is unclear. CDR3 size: 17 residues. Germline CDR1 is LGHNA and CDR2 is YNFKEQ. With 0 bases removed from V and 0 bases from J, the gap between germline ends came to 13 bases. In nucleotides, the CDR3 is TGTGCCAGCAGCCAAGATTTTCCCGTGACTAGCACAGATACGCAGTATTTT. Its protein is CASSQDFPVTSTDTQYF.

The chain links TRBV2 to TRBJ1-3, with TRBD1 identical over 7 bases. The length of the CDR3 is 15 residues. Germline CDR1 SNHLY, CDR2 FYNNEI. V was clipped by 3 bases and J by 4 bases; unmatched bases: 6. CDR3 DNA: TGTGCCAGCAGTGACGAGGGGGCGTTAGGAAACACCATATATTTT. Amino acids: CASSDEGALGNTIYF.

This chain links TRBV7-6 with TRBJ2-7, with D tentatively TRBD1 (5 bases). Deletions cut 5 bases from V and 0 bases from J, with 11 bases between. The CDR3 contains 14 residues. Germline CDR1 SGHVS, CDR2 FNYEAQ. The CDR3 here is CASSLTDSSYEQYF. The CDR3 DNA is TGTGCCAGCAGCCTGACAGATAGCTCCTACGAGCAGTACTTC.

The chain couples TRBV4-1 to TRBJ2-7, with a tentative D call TRBD2 (6 bases). This CDR3 comprises 15 residues. With 0 bases removed from V and 4 bases from J, the gap between germline ends came to 13 bases. Germline values: CDR1 MGHRA, CDR2 YSYEKL. The CDR3 region is CASSQDRRGLYEQYF. The CDR3 DNA follows: TGCGCCAGCAGCCAAGATAGGAGGGGACTGTACGAGCAGTACTTC.

V usage is TRBV19 and J usage is TRBJ2-5; 7 bases agree with TRBD1. The DNA end is a closer match to TRBJ2-7, so the J assignment may be wrong. Germline CDR1 LNHDA, CDR2 SQIVND (reference sequence). The length of the CDR3 is 14 residues. CDR3 residues: CASSSSTTGYEQYF. The CDR3 coding sequence is TGTGCCAGTAGTTCGTCCACGACAGGGTACGAGCAGTACTTC.

The chain employs TRBV2 and TRBJ2-1; 9 bases map to TRBD2. The CDR3 runs 17 residues. The germline V gene has CDR1 SNHLY and CDR2 FYNNEI. Trimming took 10 bases from V and 2 from J; bases not matched to a gene: 15. The CDR3 DNA sequence: TGTGCCACCATAGTGGGAGCGGGGGGTCGGACCTACAATGAGCAGTTCTTC. Translated, it gives CATIVGAGGRTYNEQFF.

V gene TRBV7-2 combines with J gene TRBJ2-5, with D perhaps assigned TRBD1 or TRBD2 (5 bases each). The J call may be mistaken, given a closer DNA end match to TRBJ2-7. Germline V gives CDR1 SGHTA, CDR2 FQGNSA. The CDR3 totals 15 residues. The CDR3 loop reads CASSPTRDGDYEQYF. The CDR3 DNA reads TGTGCCAGCAGCCCGACCAGGGACGGAGACTACGAGCAGTACTTC.

The rearrangement uses TRBV27 and TRBJ2-7, with a possible D match to TRBD1 (6 bases). Per the germline V gene, CDR1 is MNHEY and CDR2 is SMNVEV (reference sequence). This CDR3 spans 14 amino acids. Between the trimmed V and J ends, which lost 4 bases and 4 bases, there was a span of 14 bases. The CDR3 loop is CASSSGGTPYEQYF. In DNA, the CDR3 is TGTGCCAGCAGTTCAGGTGGGACACCTTACGAGCAGTACTTC.